Listed here are 13 T cell receptor beta chains from one sample, sequenced in a study of early T cells in non-severe SARS-CoV-2 infection. MiXCR, run by TCRdb on the 5' RACE reads, gives a single entry per CDR3 protein. The profile covers some 87,000 distinct CDR3 sequences, with around 13% appearing a single time and about 1.1% taken by the ten largest. Sequencing input: whole blood. The origin of the receptors is an adult who was a healthcare worker with PCR-confirmed SARS-CoV-2 infection or an uninfected control (not recorded which).

This clonotype was picked up many times. This chain connects TRBV29-1 to TRBJ2-3; 8 positions agree with TRBD2. Germline V gene lookup returns CDR1 SQVTM and CDR2 ANQGSEA. V trimming: 1 base; J trimming: 0 bases; junction bases outside the gene matches: 3. The CDR3 is 15 amino acids. Written as DNA, the CDR3 is TGCAGCGTTGAAGGGCCTAGCGGGAGCACAGATACGCAGTATTTT. Its protein is CSVEGPSGSTDTQYF.

In its sample, this clonotype was seen many times. V usage is TRBV20-1 and J usage is TRBJ2-7; D is unresolved. The CDR3 spans 11 residues. Trimming left V 6 bases short and J 3 bases short, with 9 bases between. The germline CDR1 and CDR2 sequences are DFQATT and SNEGSKA (reference sequence). CDR3 sequence: CSARQSYEQYF. DNA for the CDR3: TGCAGTGCCCGTCAGAGCTACGAGCAGTACTTC.

The chain links TRBV4-3 to TRBJ2-3; D not certain. The ends were cut back, 0 bases at V and 6 bases at J, with 7 bases in the middle. The CDR3 totals 13 residues. Germline CDR1 is LGHNA and CDR2 is YSLEER. CDR3 sequence (DNA): TGCGCCAGCAGCCAAGATATGTATGATACGCAGTATTTT. It is translated as CASSQDMYDTQYF.

The table lists this clonotype with many counts. This chain joins TRBV7-2 and TRBJ2-1; D is unresolved. Trimming pared 4 bases from V and 0 bases from J, leaving 10 bases between. Per the germline V gene, CDR1 is SGHTA and CDR2 is FQGNSA. CDR3 length: 15 amino acids. The CDR3 is CASSSGSSSYNEQFF. CDR3 sequence (DNA): TGTGCCAGCAGCTCCGGATCTAGCTCCTACAATGAGCAGTTCTTC.

The gene calls are TRBV6-1 and TRBJ2-1; D is possibly TRBD2 (6 bases). V gave up 2 bases and J gave up 4 bases, with 24 bases separating them. This CDR3 has 19 amino acids. CDR1 is MNHNS, CDR2 SASEGT, per germline. The CDR3 loop reads CASSELNRWRDPRYNEQFF. The CDR3 DNA reads as TGTGCCAGCAGTGAATTAAACCGATGGAGGGACCCTCGTTACAATGAGCAGTTCTTC.

The chain is built from TRBV27 and TRBJ2-3, with 8 bases lining up with TRBD1. The V gene's germline CDR1 is MNHEY and CDR2 SMNVEV (reference sequence). The J segment lost 3 bases and the V segment lost 2 bases, leaving 4 bases of the junction unmatched. CDR3 length: 15 residues. CDR3 region: CASSLRQGLTDTQYF. CDR3 nucleotides: TGTGCCAGCAGTTTACGACAGGGGCTTACAGATACGCAGTATTTT.

In its sample, this clonotype was seen a few times. The chain joins TRBV19 to TRBJ2-3, with D unresolved. Germline V gene data show CDR1 as LNHDA and CDR2 as SQIVND (reference sequence). V was trimmed by 7 bases and J by 0 bases, leaving 5 bases between them. CDR3 length equals 12 residues. CDR3 loop: CASMGSTDTQYF. CDR3 DNA: TGTGCCAGTATGGGCAGCACAGATACGCAGTATTTT.

There are many counts of this clonotype. V gene TRBV7-9 combines with J gene TRBJ1-1; weak D call: TRBD1 (6 bases). The CDR3 runs to 15 residues. V was pared by 1 base and J by 3 bases, with 12 bases between. Germline V gene data show CDR1 as SEHNR and CDR2 as FQNEAQ (reference sequence). CDR3 DNA sequence: TGTGCCAGCAGCTTAGGCCATACAGGGTACACTGAAGCTTTCTTT. The encoded protein is CASSLGHTGYTEAFF.

This clonotype was seen a handful of times. The chain joins TRBV4-3 to TRBJ1-2; D gene uncertain. Germline V gene data show CDR1 as LGHNA and CDR2 as YSLEER. The V end lost 2 bases, the J end lost 3 bases, and 16 bases lay between the germline ends. This CDR3 spans 16 amino acids. DNA of the CDR3: TGCGCCAGCAGCCAACCCACCCCGTCCGGGCACTATGGCTACACCTTC. It codes for CASSQPTPSGHYGYTF.

This clonotype turned up a few times. The chain uses TRBV7-6 and TRBJ2-1; D assignment may be TRBD1 or TRBD2 (5 bases each). Germline V gene lookup returns CDR1 SGHVS and CDR2 FNYEAQ. This CDR3 is 15 amino acids long. Trimming removed 5 bases at V and 7 bases at J, with 18 bases between. The CDR3 region is CASSPLSGTLNEQFF. In DNA form, the CDR3 reads TGTGCCAGCAGCCCCCTCTCCGGGACGCTGAATGAGCAGTTCTTC.

This clonotype occurred many times. This chain's CDR3 is CASSPSSSFRYGYTF. The CDR3 DNA reads TGTGCCAGCAGCCCCAGCTCGTCTTTTCGATATGGCTACACCTTC. This chain connects TRBV11-2 to TRBJ1-2; no reliable D call. The CDR3 totals 15 residues. Germline V lookup: CDR1 SGHAT, CDR2 FQNNGV. V was trimmed by 5 bases and J by 5 bases, leaving 18 bases between them.

This chain connects TRBV14 to TRBJ2-1; 10 bases map to TRBD2. V lost 1 base to trimming and J lost 6 bases; unmatched junction nucleotides: 6. Germline values: CDR1 SGHDN, CDR2 FVKESK. The CDR3 covers 16 residues. This chain's CDR3 is CASSQVISGRGNEQFF. The DNA for the CDR3 is TGTGCCAGCAGCCAAGTCATCAGCGGGAGGGGCAATGAGCAGTTCTTC.

Only a few counts were recorded for this clonotype. One junction end disagrees with the germline gene, perhaps due to a read error. This chain links TRBV6-5 with TRBJ1-1; D is unresolved. Germline CDR1 reads MNHEY; CDR2 reads SVGAGI. The length of the CDR3 is 14 residues. The CDR3 region has the DNA TGTGCCAGCAGTTACTCCTGGGCAGCCCCTGAAGTTTTCTTT. It specifies CASSYSWAAPEVFF.